The 21 T cell receptor beta chains below come from one sample, sequenced in a study of cytomegalovirus exposure and HLA in healthy donors. Some clones are missing from TCRdb's copy, which holds only in-frame ones; the method was immunoSEQ multiplex PCR. The sample gives tens of thousands of clones, approximately 93% of which show up once; 4.4% is in the top ten. Sequencing input: PBMCs. The receptors come from a man aged 18 to 35 in good health and CMV-seropositive.

The CDR3 DNA is TGTGCCAGCAGTGACCCCCTGAGGCGGTCAGATACGCAGTATTTT. Protein sequence: CASSDPLRRSDTQYF. The chain carries TRBV2 and TRBJ2-3, with D hard to call. This CDR3 spans 15 amino acids. Germline V gene data show CDR1 as SNHLY and CDR2 as FYNNEI. V lost 3 bases, J lost 4 bases, and 14 bases lay in between. The full variable domain, with the rest looked up from reference TRBV2 and TRBJ2-3, is EPEVTQTPSHQVTQMGQEVILRCVPISNHLYFYWYRQILGQKVEFLVSFYNNEISEKSEIFDDQFSVERPDGSNFTLKIRSTKLEDSAMYFCASSDPLRRSDTQYFGPGTRLTVL.

The chain combines TRBV4-1 with TRBJ1-5, with 7 nucleotides matching TRBD1. The germline CDR1 and CDR2 sequences are MGHRA and YSYEKL. The CDR3 totals 15 residues. J gave up 2 bases and V 4 bases, and 5 bases lay outside the gene matches. The CDR3 DNA is TGCGCCAGCAGCCTACCCGGGACAGGCAATCAGCCCCAGCATTTT. It specifies CASSLPGTGNQPQHF.

V gene TRBV27 combines with J gene TRBJ1-1; 7 positions match TRBD1. This CDR3 contains 16 residues. Germline V gene sequence: CDR1 MNHEY, CDR2 SMNVEV (reference sequence). The V gene end was trimmed by 6 bases and the J gene end by 5 bases; junction bases not matched to a gene: 15. CDR3 sequence reads: CASRNDRAPHRTEAFF. In nucleotides, the CDR3 is TGTGCCAGCAGGAACGACAGGGCCCCTCACCGGACTGAAGCTTTCTTT.

The rearrangement joins TRBV28 to TRBJ2-2, with D possibly matching TRBD1 (6 bases). The CDR3 has 13 amino acids. Deletions cut 11 bases from V and 0 bases from J, with 10 bases between. Per the germline V gene, CDR1 is MDHEN and CDR2 is SYDVKM. The CDR3 region is CAGEGANTGELFF. CDR3 nucleotides: TGTGCCGGCGAGGGGGCGAACACCGGGGAGCTGTTTTTT. The whole variable domain, remainder taken from reference TRBV28 and TRBJ2-2, is DVKVTQSSRYLVKRTGEKVFLECVQDMDHENMFWYRQDPGLGLRLIYFSYDVKMKEKGDIPEGYSVSREKKERFSLILESASTNQTSMYLCAGEGANTGELFFGEGSRLTVL.

The chain uses TRBV4-1 and TRBJ2-1; 9 bases are shared with TRBD2. Germline V lookup: CDR1 MGHRA, CDR2 YSYEKL. Germline trimming cut 0 bases from V and 7 bases from J; bases unmatched to any gene: 13. This CDR3 spans 18 amino acids. The CDR3 loop reads CASSQDPPVAGVRNEQFF. CDR3 DNA: TGCGCCAGCAGCCAAGATCCGCCAGTAGCGGGAGTACGGAATGAGCAGTTCTTC.

Written as DNA, the CDR3 is TGTGCCAGCAGTATGATAGGGACAGGCAATTGGGCCGGTAGCAATCAGCCCCAGCATTTT. This sequence encodes CASSMIGTGNWAGSNQPQHF. The J gene is TRBJ1-5, the V gene TRBV28; 8 positions agree with TRBD1. This CDR3 is 20 amino acids long. With 5 bases clipped from V and 0 bases from J, the junction kept 18 bases outside the gene matches. From germline, CDR1 is MDHEN and CDR2 SYDVKM.

The chain employs TRBV5-1 and TRBJ1-2; 8 positions agree with TRBD1. There are 16 residues in the CDR3. Germline V gene data show CDR1 as SGHRS and CDR2 as YFSETQ. V dropped 4 bases and J dropped 6; count of bases not matched to a gene: 14. The CDR3 protein is CASSQEALRGPDGYTF. The CDR3 region has the DNA TGCGCCAGCAGCCAAGAGGCCCTCAGGGGGCCGGATGGCTACACCTTC.

The chain carries TRBV19 and TRBJ1-1; TRBD1 agrees at 9 bases. The germline CDR1 and CDR2 sequences are LNHDA and SQIVND (reference sequence). The CDR3 spans 14 residues. The V and J ends lost 3 bases and 7 bases, in that order; junction bases with no gene match: 6. The CDR3 protein is CASSIEQGANEAFF. The CDR3 nucleotides are TGTGCCAGTAGTATCGAACAGGGGGCGAATGAAGCTTTCTTT. Using reference TRBV19 and TRBJ1-1 for the parts outside the CDR3, the full variable domain is DGGITQSPKYLFRKEGQNVTLSCEQNLNHDAMYWYRQDPGQGLRLIYYSQIVNDFQKGDIAEGYSVSREKKESFPLTVTSAQKNPTAFYLCASSIEQGANEAFFGQGTRLTVV.

The chain combines TRBV18 with TRBJ2-1; 8 nucleotides match TRBD2. Germline CDR1 reads KGHSH; CDR2 reads LQKENI. After removal of 3 bases from V and 13 bases from J, the junction contained 17 bases not matched to a gene. The CDR3 runs to 16 residues. The CDR3 DNA is TGTGCCAGCTCACCCATCGGCGGGGGGATAACAATGAGTCAGTTCTTC. This codes for CASSPIGGGITMSQFF.

CDR3 residues: CAWSVQSGNTIYF. DNA of the CDR3: TGTGCCTGGAGTGTACAATCCGGAAACACCATATATTTT. The chain couples TRBV30 to TRBJ1-3; no definite D call. V gave up 0 bases and J gave up 4 bases, with 7 bases separating them. This CDR3 is 13 amino acids long. The germline V gene has CDR1 GTSNPN and CDR2 SVGIG (reference sequence).

The rearrangement uses TRBV7-2 and TRBJ2-1; 7 bases map to TRBD2. CDR1 is SGHTA, CDR2 FQGNSA, per germline. V shed 5 bases and J 0 bases; nucleotides not matched to a gene: 4. CDR3 length: 15 amino acids. CDR3 DNA sequence: TGTGCCAGCAGCCCGTGGACTAGCTCCTACAATGAGCAGTTCTTC. Its protein product is CASSPWTSSYNEQFF.

This clone was observed a single time. The rearrangement uses TRBV7-3 and TRBJ1-6; D gene uncertain. Trimming left V 2 bases short and J 0 bases short, with 8 bases between. Germline CDR1 is SGHTA and CDR2 is FQGTGA. This CDR3 contains 16 residues. The chain's CDR3 is CASSLGGSSYNSPLHF. The CDR3 nucleotides are TGTGCCAGCAGCTTAGGCGGGAGCTCCTATAATTCACCCCTCCACTTT.

The rearrangement links TRBV6-6 to TRBJ1-4; D is uncertain. The CDR3 spans 11 residues. The V gene's germline CDR1 is MNHNY and CDR2 SVGAGI (reference sequence). Trimming took off 5 bases at V and 7 bases at J, with 5 bases between the two ends. CDR3 nucleotides: TGTGCCAGCAGTCTGAGTGAAAAACTGTTTTTT. Translated: CASSLSEKLFF.

The chain recombines TRBV5-1 with TRBJ1-2, with 10 bases fitting TRBD1. The germline gives CDR1 SGHRS, CDR2 YFSETQ. Losses at the gene ends were 1 base for V and 5 bases for J; bases not matched to a gene: 5. The CDR3 is 15 amino acids. CDR3 protein: CASSLRDRGLYGYTF. CDR3 bases: TGCGCCAGCAGCTTGAGGGACAGGGGCCTATATGGCTACACCTTC. Full variable domain (outside the CDR3, taken from reference TRBV5-1 and TRBJ1-2): KAGVTQTPRYLIKTRGQQVTLSCSPISGHRSVSWYQQTPGQGLQFLFEYFSETQRNKGNFPGRFSGRQFSNSRSEMNVSTLELGDSALYLCASSLRDRGLYGYTFGSGTRLTVV.

The chain joins TRBV4-2 to TRBJ2-1, with TRBD2 identical over 8 bases. Germline assignment: CDR1 LGHNA and CDR2 YNFKEQ. Germline trimming cut 4 bases from V and 1 base from J; bases unmatched to any gene: 6. The CDR3 loop spans 16 amino acids. Here the CDR3 reads CASSRITSGSYNEQFF. The CDR3, as DNA: TGTGCCAGCAGCCGTATAACTAGCGGATCCTACAATGAGCAGTTCTTC.

This chain joins TRBV5-1 and TRBJ1-1, with 8 bases aligning to TRBD1. The CDR3 totals 14 residues. CDR1 SGHRS and CDR2 YFSETQ come from the germline V gene. V shed 3 bases, J shed 2 bases, and the junction held 3 bases outside the gene matches. In DNA, the CDR3 is TGCGCCAGCAGCTGGCAGGGGGCCAACACTGAAGCTTTCTTT. Residues: CASSWQGANTEAFF. The entire variable domain, with the rest obtained from reference TRBV5-1 and TRBJ1-1, is as follows: KAGVTQTPRYLIKTRGQQVTLSCSPISGHRSVSWYQQTPGQGLQFLFEYFSETQRNKGNFPGRFSGRQFSNSRSEMNVSTLELGDSALYLCASSWQGANTEAFFGQGTRLTVV.

This chain joins TRBV5-1 and TRBJ2-3; 9 bases line up with TRBD1. J was trimmed by 3 bases and V by 3 bases; bases with no gene match: 2. The germline V gene encodes CDR1 SGHRS and CDR2 YFSETQ. CDR3 length: 14 amino acids. The CDR3 sequence is CASSYGQGTDTQYF. The CDR3 nucleotides are TGCGCCAGCAGCTACGGACAGGGGACAGATACGCAGTATTTT.

The rearrangement joins TRBV29-1 to TRBJ2-7; D uncertain. Germline V lookup: CDR1 SQVTM, CDR2 ANQGSEA. The CDR3 length is 12 residues. V was shortened by 2 bases and J by 2 bases, with 7 bases between the two germline ends. CDR3 bases: TGCAGCGTTGAACTCCGGGCCTACGAGCAGTACTTC. Translated: CSVELRAYEQYF.

The chain couples TRBV4-3 to TRBJ2-1; TRBD2 matches at 9 bases. V lost 4 bases to trimming and J lost 5 bases; unmatched junction nucleotides: 15. The CDR3 has 18 residues. Germline V gene lookup returns CDR1 LGHNA and CDR2 YSLEER. The CDR3 loop reads CASSRGRGIAGVNNEQFF. The DNA of the CDR3 is TGCGCCAGCAGCCGCGGGCGGGGCATAGCGGGAGTGAACAATGAGCAGTTCTTC.

The count of this clone is one. The chain employs TRBV6-5 and TRBJ2-2, with 9 bases that match TRBD2. The CDR3 loop spans 15 amino acids. CDR1 and CDR2 from the germline V gene are MNHEY and SVGAGI. The ends lost 7 bases at V and 3 bases at J; junction bases unmatched: 6. The CDR3 bases are TGTGCCAGCACGAGCGGGAGGAGGGACACCGGGGAGCTGTTTTTT. Translated, it gives CASTSGRRDTGELFF.

The rearrangement joins TRBV19 to TRBJ2-3; maybe TRBD2 (7 bases). This CDR3 comprises 14 residues. Trimming stripped 10 bases from V and 4 bases from J, with 18 bases between. CDR1 is LNHDA, CDR2 SQIVND, per germline (reference sequence). The CDR3 nucleotides read TGTGCCACCTCTTTGGGGGGGGGCGCAGATACGCAGTATTTT. It is translated as CATSLGGGADTQYF.